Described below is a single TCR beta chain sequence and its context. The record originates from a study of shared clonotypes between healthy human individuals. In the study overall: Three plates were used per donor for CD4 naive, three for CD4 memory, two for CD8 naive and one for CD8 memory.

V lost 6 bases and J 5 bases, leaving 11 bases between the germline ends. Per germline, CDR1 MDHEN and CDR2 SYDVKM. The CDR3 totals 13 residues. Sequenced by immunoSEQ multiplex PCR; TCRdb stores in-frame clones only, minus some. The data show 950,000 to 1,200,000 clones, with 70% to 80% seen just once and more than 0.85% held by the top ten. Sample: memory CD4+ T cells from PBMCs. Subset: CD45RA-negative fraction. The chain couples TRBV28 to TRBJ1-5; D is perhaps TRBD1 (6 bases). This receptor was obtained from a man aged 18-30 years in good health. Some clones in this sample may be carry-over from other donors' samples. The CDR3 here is CASRGRGHQPQHF. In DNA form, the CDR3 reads TGTGCCAGCAGGGGCAGGGGCCATCAGCCCCAGCATTTT.